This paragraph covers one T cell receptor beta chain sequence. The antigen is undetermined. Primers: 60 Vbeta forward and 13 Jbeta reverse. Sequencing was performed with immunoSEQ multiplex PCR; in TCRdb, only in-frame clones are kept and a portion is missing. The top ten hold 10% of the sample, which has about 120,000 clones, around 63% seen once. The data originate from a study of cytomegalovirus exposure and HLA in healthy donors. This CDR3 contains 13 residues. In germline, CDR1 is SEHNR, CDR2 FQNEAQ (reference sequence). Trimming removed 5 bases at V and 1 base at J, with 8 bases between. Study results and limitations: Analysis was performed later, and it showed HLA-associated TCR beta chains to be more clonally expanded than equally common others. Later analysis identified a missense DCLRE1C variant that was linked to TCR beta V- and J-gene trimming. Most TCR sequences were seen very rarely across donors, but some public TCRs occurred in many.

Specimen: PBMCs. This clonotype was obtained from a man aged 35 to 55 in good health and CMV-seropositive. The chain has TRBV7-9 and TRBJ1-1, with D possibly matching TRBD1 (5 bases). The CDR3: CASSNQGNTEAFF. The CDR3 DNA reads TGTGCCAGCAGCAATCAGGGGAACACTGAAGCTTTCTTT.